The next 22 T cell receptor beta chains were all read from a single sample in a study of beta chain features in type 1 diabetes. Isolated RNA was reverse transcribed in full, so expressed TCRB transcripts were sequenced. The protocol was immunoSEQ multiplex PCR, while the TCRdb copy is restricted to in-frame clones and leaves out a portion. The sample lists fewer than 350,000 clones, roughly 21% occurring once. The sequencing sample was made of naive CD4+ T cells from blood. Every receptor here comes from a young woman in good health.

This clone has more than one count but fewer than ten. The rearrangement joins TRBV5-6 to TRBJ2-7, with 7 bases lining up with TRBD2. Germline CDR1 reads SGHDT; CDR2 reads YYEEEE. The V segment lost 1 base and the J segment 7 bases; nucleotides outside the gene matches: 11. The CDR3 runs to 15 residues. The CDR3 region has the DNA TGTGCCAGCAGCTTGTTAGGGACTAAACGGTGGGAGCAGTACTTC. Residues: CASSLLGTKRWEQYF.

The CDR3, as DNA: TGTGCCAGCAGTGATAGGGACAGGGGAGATACGCAGTATTTT. The encoded protein is CASSDRDRGDTQYF. The chain has TRBV6-1 and TRBJ2-3; 10 nucleotides align to TRBD1. J was trimmed by 5 bases and V by 3 bases; bases with no gene match: 2. Germline CDR1 is MNHNS and CDR2 is SASEGT. The CDR3 length is 14 residues.

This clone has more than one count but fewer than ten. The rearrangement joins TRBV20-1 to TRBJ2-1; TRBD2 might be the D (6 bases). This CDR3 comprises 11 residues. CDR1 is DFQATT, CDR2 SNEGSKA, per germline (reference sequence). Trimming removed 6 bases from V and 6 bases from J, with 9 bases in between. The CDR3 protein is CSATSTNEQFF. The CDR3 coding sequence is TGCAGTGCAACTAGCACCAATGAGCAGTTCTTC.

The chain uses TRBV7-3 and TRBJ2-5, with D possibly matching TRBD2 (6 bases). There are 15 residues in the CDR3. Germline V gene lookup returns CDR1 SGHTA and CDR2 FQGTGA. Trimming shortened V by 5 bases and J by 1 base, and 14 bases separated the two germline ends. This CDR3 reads CASSPSGGAQETQYF. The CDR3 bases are TGTGCCAGCAGCCCCTCTGGCGGGGCCCAAGAGACCCAGTACTTC. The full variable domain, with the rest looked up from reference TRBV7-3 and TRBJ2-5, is GAGVSQTPSNKVTEKGKYVELRCDPISGHTALYWYRQSLGQGPEFLIYFQGTGAADDSGLPNDRFFAVRPEGSVSTLKIQRTERGDSAVYLCASSPSGGAQETQYFGPGTRLLVL.

CDR3 region: CAIGTSGILYEQFF. The CDR3 coding sequence is TGTGCCATTGGGACTAGCGGGATCCTGTATGAGCAGTTCTTC. The chain links TRBV10-3 to TRBJ2-1, with 13 bases matching TRBD2. The CDR3 spans 14 residues. V gave up 9 bases and J gave up 8 bases; unmatched junction bases: 7. The V gene's germline CDR1 is ENHRY and CDR2 SYGVKD.

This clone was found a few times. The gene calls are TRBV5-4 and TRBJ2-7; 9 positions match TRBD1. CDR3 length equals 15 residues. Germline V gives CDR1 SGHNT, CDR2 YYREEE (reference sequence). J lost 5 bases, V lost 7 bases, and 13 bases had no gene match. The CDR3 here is CASGAPGTGIHEQYF. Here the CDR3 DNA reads TGTGCCAGCGGGGCACCCGGGACAGGGATCCACGAGCAGTACTTC.

This CDR3 is CASSSSGGAKYETQYF. The CDR3 DNA reads as TGCGCCAGCAGCTCATCTGGCGGGGCGAAGTATGAGACCCAGTACTTC. This chain uses TRBV5-1 with TRBJ2-5, with D possibly matching TRBD2 (6 bases). The germline gives CDR1 SGHRS, CDR2 YFSETQ. The CDR3 is 16 residues long. V lost 3 bases, J lost 5 bases, and 20 bases lay in between.

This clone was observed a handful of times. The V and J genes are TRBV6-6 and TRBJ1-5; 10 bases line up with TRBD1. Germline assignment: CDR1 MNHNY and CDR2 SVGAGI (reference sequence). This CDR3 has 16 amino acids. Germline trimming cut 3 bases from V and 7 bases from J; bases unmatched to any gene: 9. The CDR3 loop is CASSYRGGQGYQPQHF. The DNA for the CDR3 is TGTGCCAGCAGTTATCGAGGGGGACAGGGGTACCAGCCCCAGCATTTT.

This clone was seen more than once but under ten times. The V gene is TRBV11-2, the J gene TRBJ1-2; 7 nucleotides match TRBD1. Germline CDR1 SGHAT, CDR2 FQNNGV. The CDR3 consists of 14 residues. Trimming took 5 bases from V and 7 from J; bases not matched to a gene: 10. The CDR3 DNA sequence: TGTGCCAGCAGCCTTCGACAGGGTGGAGGTGGCTACACCTTC. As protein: CASSLRQGGGGYTF. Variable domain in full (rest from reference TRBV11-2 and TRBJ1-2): EAGVAQSPRYKIIEKRQSVAFWCNPISGHATLYWYQQILGQGPKLLIQFQNNGVVDDSQLPKDRFSAERLKGVDSTLKIQPAKLEDSAVYLCASSLRQGGGGYTFGSGTRLTVV.

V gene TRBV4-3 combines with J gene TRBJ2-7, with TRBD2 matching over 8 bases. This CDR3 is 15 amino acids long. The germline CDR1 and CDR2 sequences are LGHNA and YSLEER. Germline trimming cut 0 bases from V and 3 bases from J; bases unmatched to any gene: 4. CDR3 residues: CASSQDKSGGYEQYF. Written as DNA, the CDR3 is TGCGCCAGCAGCCAAGATAAAAGCGGGGGCTACGAGCAGTACTTC.

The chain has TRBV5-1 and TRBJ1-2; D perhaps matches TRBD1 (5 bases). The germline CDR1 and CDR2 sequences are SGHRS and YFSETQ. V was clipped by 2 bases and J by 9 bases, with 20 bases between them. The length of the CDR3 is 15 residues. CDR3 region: CASSLRSGEADSYTF. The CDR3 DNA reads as TGCGCCAGCAGCTTAAGATCGGGGGAAGCTGATAGCTACACCTTC. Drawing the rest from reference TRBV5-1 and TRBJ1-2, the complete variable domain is KAGVTQTPRYLIKTRGQQVTLSCSPISGHRSVSWYQQTPGQGLQFLFEYFSETQRNKGNFPGRFSGRQFSNSRSEMNVSTLELGDSALYLCASSLRSGEADSYTFGSGTRLTVV.

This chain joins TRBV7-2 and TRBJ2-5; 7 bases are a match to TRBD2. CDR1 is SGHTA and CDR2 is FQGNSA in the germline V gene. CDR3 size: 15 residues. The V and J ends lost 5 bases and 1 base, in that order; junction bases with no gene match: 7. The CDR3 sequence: CASSTQLAAQETQYF. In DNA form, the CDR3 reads TGTGCCAGCAGCACGCAGCTAGCGGCCCAAGAGACCCAGTACTTC.

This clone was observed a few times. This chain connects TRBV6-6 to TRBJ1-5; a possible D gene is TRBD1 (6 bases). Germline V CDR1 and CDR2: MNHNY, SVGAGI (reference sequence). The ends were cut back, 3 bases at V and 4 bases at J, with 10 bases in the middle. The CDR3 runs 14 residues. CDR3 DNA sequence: TGTGCCAGCAGTTATGGGACACATAATCAGCCCCAGCATTTT. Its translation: CASSYGTHNQPQHF.

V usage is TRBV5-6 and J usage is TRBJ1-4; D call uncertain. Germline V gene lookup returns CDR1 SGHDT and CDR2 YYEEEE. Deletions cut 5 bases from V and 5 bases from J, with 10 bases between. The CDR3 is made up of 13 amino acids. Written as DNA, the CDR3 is TGTGCCAGCAGTGAACAGACGAATGAAAAACTGTTTTTT. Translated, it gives CASSEQTNEKLFF.

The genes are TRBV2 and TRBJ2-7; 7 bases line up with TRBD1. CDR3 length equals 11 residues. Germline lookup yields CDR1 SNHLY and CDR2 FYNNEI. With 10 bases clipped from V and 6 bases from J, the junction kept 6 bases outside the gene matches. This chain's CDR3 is CATATGSEQYF. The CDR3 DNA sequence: TGTGCCACCGCGACAGGGAGCGAGCAGTACTTC.

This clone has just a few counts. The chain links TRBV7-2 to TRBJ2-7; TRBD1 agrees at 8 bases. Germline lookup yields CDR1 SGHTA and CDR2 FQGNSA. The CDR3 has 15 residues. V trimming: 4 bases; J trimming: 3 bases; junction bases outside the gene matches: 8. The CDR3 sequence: CASSSGGTGIYEQYF. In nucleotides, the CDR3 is TGTGCCAGCAGCTCTGGGGGGACAGGAATCTACGAGCAGTACTTC.

CDR3 in amino acids: CASRRRLARTDTQYF. The CDR3 DNA follows: TGTGCCAGCCGGCGGAGGCTAGCAAGGACAGATACGCAGTATTTT. The V gene is TRBV2, the J gene TRBJ2-3, with D perhaps TRBD2 (5 bases). CDR3 size: 15 residues. Germline values: CDR1 SNHLY, CDR2 FYNNEI. V was cut by 8 bases and J by 3 bases, with 18 bases left in between.

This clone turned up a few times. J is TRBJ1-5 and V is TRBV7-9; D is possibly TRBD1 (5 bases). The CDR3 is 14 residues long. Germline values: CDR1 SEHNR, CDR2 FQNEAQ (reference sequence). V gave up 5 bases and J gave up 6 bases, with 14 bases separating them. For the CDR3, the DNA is TGTGCCAGCAGCCCTGACAGTAGTGGTCAGCCCCAGCATTTT. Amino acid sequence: CASSPDSSGQPQHF.

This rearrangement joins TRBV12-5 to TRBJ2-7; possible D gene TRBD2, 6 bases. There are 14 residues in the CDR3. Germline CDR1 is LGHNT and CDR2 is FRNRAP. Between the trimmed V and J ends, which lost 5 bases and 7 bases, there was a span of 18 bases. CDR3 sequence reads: CASGTGTFLGEQYF. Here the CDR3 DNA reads TGTGCTAGTGGTACCGGGACTTTCCTGGGAGAGCAGTACTTC.

CDR3 sequence: CASSTRQGYGYTF. CDR3 coding DNA: TGTGCCAGCAGCACTCGACAGGGGTATGGCTACACCTTC. V usage is TRBV7-2 and J usage is TRBJ1-2; the match to TRBD1 covers 8 bases. The CDR3 covers 13 residues. The germline CDR1 and CDR2 sequences are SGHTA and FQGNSA. With 5 bases clipped from V and 5 bases from J, the junction kept 4 bases outside the gene matches.

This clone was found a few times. CDR3 protein: CASSLVGGDNEQFF. In DNA, the CDR3 is TGTGCCAGCAGCTTGGTCGGGGGGGACAATGAGCAGTTCTTC. The rearrangement links TRBV5-6 to TRBJ2-1; 8 bases line up with TRBD2. CDR3 length: 14 residues. Losses at the gene ends were 0 bases for V and 5 bases for J; bases not matched to a gene: 1. CDR1 and CDR2 from the germline V gene are SGHDT and YYEEEE.

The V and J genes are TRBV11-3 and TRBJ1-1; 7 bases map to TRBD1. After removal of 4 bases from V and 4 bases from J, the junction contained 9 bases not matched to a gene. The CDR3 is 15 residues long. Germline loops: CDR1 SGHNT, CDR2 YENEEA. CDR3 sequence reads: CASSSNTGAGTEAFF. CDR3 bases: TGTGCCAGCAGCTCAAATACAGGGGCAGGCACTGAAGCTTTCTTT.